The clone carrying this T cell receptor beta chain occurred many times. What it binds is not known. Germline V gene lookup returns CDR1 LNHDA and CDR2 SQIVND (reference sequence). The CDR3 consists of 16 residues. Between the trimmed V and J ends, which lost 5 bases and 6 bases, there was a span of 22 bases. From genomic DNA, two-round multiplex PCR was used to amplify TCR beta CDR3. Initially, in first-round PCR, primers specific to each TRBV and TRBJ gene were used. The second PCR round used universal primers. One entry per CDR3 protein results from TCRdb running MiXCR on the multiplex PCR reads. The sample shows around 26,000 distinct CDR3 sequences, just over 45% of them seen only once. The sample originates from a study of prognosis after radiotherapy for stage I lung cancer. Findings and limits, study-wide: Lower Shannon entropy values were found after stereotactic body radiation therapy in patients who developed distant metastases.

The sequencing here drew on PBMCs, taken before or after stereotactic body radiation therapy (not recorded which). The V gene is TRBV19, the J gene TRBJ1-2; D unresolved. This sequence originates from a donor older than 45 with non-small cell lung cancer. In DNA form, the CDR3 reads TGTGCCAGTAGTCCAAACGGCCTGGGAAAACTGCATGGCTACACCTTC. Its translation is CASSPNGLGKLHGYTF.